This T cell receptor (beta chain) was identified in a study of tumor and adjacent non-tumor tissue in lung cancer. Study-level information: Histology: 11 to 13 adenocarcinoma, a couple of squamous cell carcinoma, 1 small cell lung cancer.

A remark on this clonotype: Its cognate antigen is unknown.

TCRbeta libraries were built with three rounds of nested PCR, modified from ARM-PCR. One entry per CDR3 protein results from TCRdb running MiXCR on the multiplex PCR reads. The data show 200,000 to 250,000 distinct CDR3 sequences, over 55% seen once. The CDR3 has 15 amino acids. The V end was cut by 9 bases, the J end by 1 base, with 15 bases between. Germline V CDR1 and CDR2: MNHEY, SVGEGT. Study findings and constraints: Compared with tumor, normal lung showed significantly lower TCR diversity. Shorter survival was associated with higher TCR diversity in tumors.

This sample's RNA came from whole unsorted tissue. Chemotherapy-naive patients with new lung cancer underwent thoracic surgery in China, August–late 2014. This TCR was recovered from a man aged 55 to 70 with non-small cell lung cancer. Sequenced input: lung tumor tissue. The chain links TRBV6-2 or TRBV6-3 to TRBJ2-2; tentatively, D is TRBD2 (6 bases). The CDR3 loop is CARGGRPMNTGELFF. CDR3 bases: TGTGCCAGGGGGGGACGTCCTATGAACACCGGGGAGCTGTTTTTT.